This entry describes one T cell receptor (beta chain). This sample stems from a study of shared clonotypes between healthy human individuals. Donation came from healthy HIV-negative adults that had no recent acute infections or vaccinations. A CD45RA+ naive subset and a CD45RA-negative memory subset were split from CD4+ cells. This CDR3 has 14 amino acids. Germline V gene lookup returns CDR1 SNHLY and CDR2 FYNNEI. V lost 7 bases and J lost 3; bases outside the gene matches: 5. Genomic DNA of every subset was divided equally among multiple immunoSEQ plates. Sequenced by immunoSEQ multiplex PCR; TCRdb stores in-frame clones only, minus some. The repertoire has 980,000 or so clones, around 80% of them found once; the top ten carry about 1.5%.

The genes are TRBV2 and TRBJ1-1; 10 bases are a match to TRBD1. The sample comprised memory CD4+ T cells sorted from blood. Sample subset: CD45RA-negative fraction. This TCR derives from a man in his late teens or twenties in good health. The CDR3 protein is CASNRDRGDTEAFF. The CDR3 DNA sequence: TGTGCCAGCAACAGGGACAGGGGAGACACTGAAGCTTTCTTT.